This record looks at one T cell receptor (beta chain) sequence and its context. Its target is unknown. This sample was included in a study of T cell responses to AZD1222 COVID-19 vaccine. Study outcomes and limitations: It was only after the peak T cell response that any repertoires were sampled. Targets within unmutated variant regions were reportedly found for nearly half of spike-specific TCRs. Seropositive AZD1222 recipients at baseline numbered only 6 or 7. Spike as a whole was targeted by vaccine-associated CD4 TCRs, dominant at 160-218 and 743-854.

CDR3 size: 15 residues. Trimming took 4 bases from V and 5 from J, leaving 17 bases between them. Germline V gene data show CDR1 as KGHSH and CDR2 as LQKENI. TCRdb's table, derived via immunoSEQ multiplex PCR, lists solely in-frame clones and lacks some. The repertoire has 110,000 to 150,000 clones, 70% to 90% of them found once; the top ten carry around 5%. This rearrangement joins TRBV18 to TRBJ1-2; TRBD1 is a possible D gene (6 bases). The TCR originated in an adult in good health. The sequenced sample was peripheral blood, obtained on day 0 of AZD1222 vaccination. The CDR3 protein is CASSLNRQAGYGYTF. CDR3 DNA sequence: TGTGCCAGCTCACTAAATAGACAGGCGGGGTATGGCTACACCTTC.